Below, 25 T cell receptor beta chains from the same sample are listed, as sequenced in a study of cytomegalovirus exposure and HLA in healthy donors. This PCR relied on a set of 60 Vbeta primers and 13 Jbeta primers. Profiled with immunoSEQ multiplex PCR; TCRdb holds only in-frame clones, not every one. There are 150,000 to 200,000 clones in the sample, with less than 6.5% held by the top ten. The sequenced material came from PBMCs. These receptors all stem from a man aged 30 to 39 in good health and CMV-seronegative.

This sequence joins TRBV10-1 and TRBJ1-5; D might be TRBD1 (5 bases). With 3 bases removed from V and 12 bases from J, the gap between germline ends came to 15 bases. The CDR3 runs 13 residues. The germline gives CDR1 WNHNN, CDR2 SYGVQD (reference sequence). The CDR3 is CASSDSGLSVQHF. The DNA for the CDR3 is TGCGCCAGCAGTGATTCGGGACTCAGCGTCCAGCATTTT.

The chain joins TRBV9 to TRBJ2-2; no firm D call. The CDR3 runs to 15 residues. Germline V lookup: CDR1 SGDLS, CDR2 YYNGEE. The germline V and J ends were trimmed by 1 base and 0 bases, with 7 bases remaining between them. Here the CDR3 reads CASSVPGTNTGELFF. The CDR3 DNA reads TGTGCCAGCAGCGTACCAGGCACGAACACCGGGGAGCTGTTTTTT.

J is TRBJ2-7 and V is TRBV5-1; 7 bases are a match to TRBD1. The CDR3 contains 15 residues. The germline V gene has CDR1 SGHRS and CDR2 YFSETQ. After removal of 3 bases from V and 6 bases from J, the junction contained 12 bases not matched to a gene. The CDR3 spells CASSSRPGTESEQYF. The DNA of the CDR3 is TGCGCCAGCAGCTCCCGACCCGGGACAGAAAGCGAGCAGTACTTC.

The rearrangement joins TRBV30 to TRBJ1-3, with D hard to call. Trimming left V 0 bases short and J 5 bases short, with 11 bases between. The CDR3 length is 14 residues. Germline CDR1 reads GTSNPN; CDR2 reads SVGIG (reference sequence). CDR3 sequence reads: CAWSVAGSRNTIYF. The CDR3, as DNA: TGTGCCTGGAGTGTAGCGGGATCGAGAAACACCATATATTTT.

This rearrangement joins TRBV7-6 to TRBJ2-7; D is ambiguous. Trimming removed 2 bases from V and 1 base from J, with 3 bases in between. The CDR3 consists of 12 residues. The germline V gene encodes CDR1 SGHVS and CDR2 FNYEAQ. This CDR3 is CASSLYSYEQYF. The CDR3 coding sequence is TGTGCCAGCAGCTTATATTCCTACGAGCAGTACTTC.

The DNA of the CDR3 is TGTGCCAGCAGCTTAGAGCACAGGGCGCAGAGAGAGTCACCCCTCCACTTT. This gives the protein CASSLEHRAQRESPLHF. The chain carries TRBV11-2 and TRBJ1-6, with D possibly matching TRBD1 (6 bases). Per the germline V gene, CDR1 is SGHAT and CDR2 is FQNNGV. V was clipped by 0 bases and J by 10 bases, with 19 bases between them. The CDR3 extends over 17 amino acids.

The V call is TRBV6-5, the J call TRBJ1-2; 7 bases align to TRBD1. This CDR3 is built from 14 residues. The V segment lost 6 bases and the J segment 1 base; nucleotides outside the gene matches: 5. Germline CDR1 is MNHEY and CDR2 is SVGAGI. CDR3 nucleotide sequence: TGTGCCAGCAGCTCGGGACAGTATAACTATGGCTACACCTTC. It yields the protein CASSSGQYNYGYTF.

V gene TRBV5-1 combines with J gene TRBJ2-1, with 7 bases matching TRBD2. This CDR3 region has 19 residues. The trim removed 4 bases at V and 3 bases at J, leaving 19 bases unmatched. Germline V gives CDR1 SGHRS, CDR2 YFSETQ. The CDR3 DNA follows: TGCGCCAGCAGCCCCTATTTGGAAAGCGGCGGGGAGGGCTACAATGAGCAGTTCTTC. Translating it yields CASSPYLESGGEGYNEQFF.

V is TRBV5-1 and J is TRBJ1-3; D is uncertain. Trimming removed 3 bases at V and 2 bases at J, with 6 bases between. The CDR3 contains 13 residues. CDR1 and CDR2 (germline): SGHRS, YFSETQ. CDR3 residues: CASSSVPGNTIYF. For the CDR3, the DNA is TGCGCCAGCAGCTCTGTCCCTGGAAACACCATATATTTT.

The chain employs TRBV6-6 and TRBJ1-1; D not resolved. Germline values: CDR1 MNHNY, CDR2 SVGAGI (reference sequence). The CDR3 runs to 15 residues. V was cut by 1 base and J by 5 bases, with 14 bases left in between. As DNA, the CDR3 is TGTGCCAGCAGTTACTTGAATCCCCCGGGTACTGAAGCTTTCTTT. Its translation: CASSYLNPPGTEAFF.

V is TRBV6-1 and J is TRBJ2-7; 12 nucleotides line up with TRBD1. With V trimmed by 6 bases and J by 8 bases, 5 bases remained unmatched. Germline V CDR1 and CDR2: MNHNS, SASEGT. The CDR3 is 13 residues long. DNA of the CDR3: TGTGCCAGCAGCCGGGACAGGGGGCCCCAGCAGTACTTC. As protein: CASSRDRGPQQYF.

The V gene is TRBV15, the J gene TRBJ2-3, with 12 bases that match TRBD2. The length of the CDR3 is 17 residues. Losses at the gene ends were 8 bases for V and 2 bases for J; bases not matched to a gene: 11. Germline CDR1 and CDR2: LNHNV and YYDKDF (reference sequence). DNA for the CDR3: TGTGCCACCGGCGCCGCTAGCGGGAGGGGACTCACAGATACGCAGTATTTT. Translation gives CATGAASGRGLTDTQYF.

The rearrangement joins TRBV15 to TRBJ2-4; 9 nucleotides align to TRBD1. With 5 bases clipped from V and 2 bases from J, the junction kept 4 bases outside the gene matches. The CDR3 runs 15 residues. Germline V gene sequence: CDR1 LNHNV, CDR2 YYDKDF (reference sequence). The CDR3 loop reads CATSGQGSPKNIQYF. DNA of the CDR3: TGTGCCACCAGCGGACAGGGGTCTCCCAAAAACATTCAGTACTTC.

The V call is TRBV7-9, the J call TRBJ2-2; D gene unclear. Trimming removed 5 bases at V and 8 bases at J, with 9 bases between. The CDR3 extends over 12 amino acids. Per germline, CDR1 SEHNR and CDR2 FQNEAQ (reference sequence). In nucleotides, the CDR3 is TGTGCCAGCAGCCCGGTACCAGGGGAGCTGTTTTTT. Protein sequence: CASSPVPGELFF.

The V gene is TRBV7-2, the J gene TRBJ2-3; tentatively, D is TRBD1 (5 bases). The germline gives CDR1 SGHTA, CDR2 FQGNSA. The CDR3 covers 16 residues. Trimming removed 8 bases from V and 0 bases from J, with 18 bases in between. In DNA, the CDR3 is TGTGCCAGCGAGCAATATGGGGCTTTAAGCACAGATACGCAGTATTTT. This encodes CASEQYGALSTDTQYF.

The V and J genes are TRBV15 and TRBJ2-5, with D maybe TRBD2 (6 bases). Deletions cut 0 bases from V and 1 base from J, with 12 bases between. The CDR3 is made up of 16 amino acids. Looked up from germline, CDR1 is LNHNV and CDR2 is YYDKDF (reference sequence). DNA of the CDR3: TGTGCCACCAGCAGAGATCAGGAGGGACTCCAAGAGACCCAGTACTTC. Its translation is CATSRDQEGLQETQYF.

This chain joins TRBV5-1 and TRBJ1-1, with 8 nucleotides matching TRBD1. Unmatched junction bases numbered 5, after V lost 1 base and J lost 6 bases. CDR1 and CDR2 from the germline V gene are SGHRS and YFSETQ. The CDR3 extends over 14 amino acids. CDR3 nucleotides: TGCGCCAGCAGCTTGCGGCAGGGGGCTTCTGAAGCTTTCTTT. Translating gives CASSLRQGASEAFF.

The chain uses TRBV28 and TRBJ2-3; the D is unclear. The V end lost 8 bases, the J end lost 4 bases, and 13 bases lay between the germline ends. Germline lookup yields CDR1 MDHEN and CDR2 SYDVKM. The CDR3 sequence is 13 residues long. CDR3 amino acids: CASPTFSPDTQYF. CDR3 in DNA: TGTGCCAGCCCCACCTTTAGCCCAGATACGCAGTATTTT.

The rearrangement links TRBV7-6 to TRBJ1-1; 7 bases align to TRBD1. V was pared by 5 bases and J by 0 bases, with 6 bases of the junction left unmatched. The CDR3 extends over 15 amino acids. The germline V gene encodes CDR1 SGHVS and CDR2 FNYEAQ. This chain's CDR3 is CASSAGTDMNTEAFF. In DNA form, the CDR3 reads TGTGCCAGCAGCGCCGGGACAGACATGAACACTGAAGCTTTCTTT.

V and J are TRBV10-3 and TRBJ1-2; D uncertain. Trimming left V 11 bases short and J 0 bases short, with 10 bases between. This CDR3 region has 12 residues. Germline loops: CDR1 ENHRY, CDR2 SYGVKD. The CDR3 DNA is TGTGCCTCCAAGAGCCCTAACTATGGCTACACCTTC. Its protein product is CASKSPNYGYTF.

The V gene is TRBV6-5, the J gene TRBJ1-2; the D gene is possibly TRBD1 (5 bases). Germline CDR1 MNHEY, CDR2 SVGAGI. V gave up 2 bases and J gave up 7 bases, with 14 bases separating them. The CDR3 runs 14 residues. The DNA of the CDR3 is TGTGCCAGCAGTTACGACAGCAGGATGAGTGGCTACACCTTC. This gives the protein CASSYDSRMSGYTF.

As regards this clone: The same CDR3 also results from other DNA sequences found in this sample. DNA for the CDR3: TGTGCCAGCAGTTATTCGGGGGGGCAGGGCACAGATACGCAGTATTTT. This encodes CASSYSGGQGTDTQYF. The V and J genes are TRBV6-5 and TRBJ2-3, with TRBD2 matching over 8 bases. Trimming cost V 3 bases and J 1 base; bases outside gene matches: 6. Germline assignment: CDR1 MNHEY and CDR2 SVGAGI. This CDR3 region has 16 residues.

The rearrangement uses TRBV10-3 and TRBJ2-1, with TRBD1 matching 7 bases. V gave up 6 bases and J gave up 5 bases; unmatched junction bases: 7. Germline-derived CDR1 and CDR2 are ENHRY and SYGVKD. This CDR3 is built from 14 residues. The CDR3: CAIRRQGQDNEQFF. The CDR3 nucleotides are TGTGCCATCAGGCGACAGGGTCAAGACAATGAGCAGTTCTTC.

The rearrangement links TRBV28 to TRBJ1-4; D may be TRBD1 (5 bases). The CDR3 consists of 16 residues. CDR1 and CDR2 (germline): MDHEN, SYDVKM. The V gene lost 6 bases and the J gene lost 7 bases, with 21 bases spanning the gap. CDR3 region: CASSERQTGGREKLFF. In DNA form, the CDR3 reads TGTGCCAGCAGCGAAAGACAGACCGGGGGTCGTGAAAAACTGTTTTTT. The full variable domain, with the rest looked up from reference TRBV28 and TRBJ1-4, is DVKVTQSSRYLVKRTGEKVFLECVQDMDHENMFWYRQDPGLGLRLIYFSYDVKMKEKGDIPEGYSVSREKKERFSLILESASTNQTSMYLCASSERQTGGREKLFFGSGTQLSVL.

J is TRBJ1-4 and V is TRBV5-1; TRBD1 matches at 10 bases. Trimming took 0 bases from V and 6 from J; bases not matched to a gene: 2. Germline CDR1 is SGHRS and CDR2 is YFSETQ. This CDR3 comprises 15 residues. The CDR3 here is CASSLVGTGDEKLFF. CDR3 DNA: TGCGCCAGCAGCTTGGTAGGGACAGGGGATGAAAAACTGTTTTTT.